Reported below is one TCR beta chain. What it recognizes is unknown. Looked up from germline, CDR1 is LNHDA and CDR2 is SQIVND (reference sequence). Trimming cost V 4 bases and J 0 bases, with 13 bases left between them. The CDR3 covers 17 residues. This sample's treatment: roughly 10-day PBMC culture with coronavirus spike peptide pools or control peptides (ViraFEST assay). Expanded clonotypes were found by TCR sequencing after peptide-pool stimulation (ViraFEST). This entry comes from a study of vaccination and CD4 T cells after COVID-19. Study summary: Post-COVID draws followed diagnosis by a median around 97 days (range 35 to 161).

Oncomine TCR Beta short-read sequencing was applied to DNA from cultured CD4+ T cells. TCRdb passed the PCR reads through MiXCR, listing each CDR3 protein once. The sample holds some 16,000 distinct CDR3 sequences, approximately 52% seen once. Broader study findings: Relatively few convalescent patients were studied; early post-infection timepoints were not included.

The clonotype comes from a human donor who had recovered from COVID-19. Here the sequenced sample was CD4+ T cells from blood, cultured in vitro, taken before SARS-CoV-2 vaccination. This rearrangement joins TRBV19 to TRBJ2-6; D ambiguous. The CDR3 protein is CASSKKTDSSGANVLTF. The CDR3 region has the DNA TGTGCCAGTAGTAAGAAGACGGATAGCTCTGGGGCCAACGTCCTGACTTTC.